The present entry profiles one TCR beta chain with its context. Sequenced by immunoSEQ multiplex PCR; TCRdb stores in-frame clones only, minus some. Among more than 110,000 clones listed, just over 90% were seen once. The record originates from a study of T cell responses to AZD1222 COVID-19 vaccine. With V trimmed by 5 bases and J by 2 bases, 5 bases remained unmatched. CDR1 and CDR2 (germline): SGHNT, YENEEA. The CDR3 sequence is 14 residues long. The chain links TRBV11-3 to TRBJ2-7; 8 positions match TRBD2. This clonotype was obtained from an adult in good health. This specimen was peripheral blood, taken on day 0 of AZD1222 vaccination. The CDR3 reads CASSPGTRPYEQYF. CDR3 coding DNA: TGTGCCAGCAGCCCCGGGACTAGGCCCTACGAGCAGTACTTC. The full variable domain, in which reference TRBV11-3 and TRBJ2-7 provide the parts outside the CDR3, is EAGVVQSPRYKIIEKKQPVAFWCNPISGHNTLYWYLQNLGQGPELLIRYENEEAVDDSQLPKDRFSAERLKGVDSTLKIQPAELGDSAVYLCASSPGTRPYEQYFGPGTRLTVT.